This T cell receptor beta chain is drawn from a study of glioma-infiltrating T cells after dendritic cell vaccination. As for the study in general: Monocyte-derived dendritic cells, cultured approximately seven days with IL-4 and GM-CSF, were pulsed with autologous tumor lysate. At biweekly intervals, patients got three intradermal dendritic cell vaccine injections.

Germline V gene data show CDR1 as MNHNS and CDR2 as SASEGT. This CDR3 is 14 amino acids long. Between the trimmed V and J ends, which lost 6 bases and 8 bases, there was a span of 17 bases. Before vaccination, two weeks after the third vaccination, and at progression, PBMC were collected. Up to about 2 ug genomic DNA was used for TCRB CDR3 amplification. TCRdb's table, derived via immunoSEQ multiplex PCR, lists solely in-frame clones and lacks some. This sample has roughly 100,000 clones, with 81% found just once. The sample was blood, taken before dendritic cell vaccination. The chain recombines TRBV6-1 with TRBJ2-1; D possibly corresponds to TRBD2 (5 bases). The receptor's source is a human donor with glioblastoma. The CDR3 sequence is CASSDQLDGDEQFF. CDR3 DNA: TGTGCCAGCAGCGACCAACTAGACGGGGATGAGCAGTTCTTC.